This TCR beta chain emerged from a study of cytomegalovirus exposure and HLA in healthy donors. The CDR3 spans 10 residues. Deletions cut 7 bases from V and 14 bases from J, with 17 bases between. CDR1 is DFQATT and CDR2 is SNEGSKA in the germline V gene (reference sequence). Amplification used 60 Vbeta primers and 13 Jbeta primers. Clones were read by immunoSEQ multiplex PCR, and TCRdb kept only the in-frame ones, dropping some. Found here are some 180,000 clones, approximately 80% of them singletons; the top ten hold around 1.7%. This chain joins TRBV20-1 and TRBJ1-2; maybe TRBD1 (5 bases). The sample was PBMCs. This TCR was sampled from a woman aged 18 to 35 in good health and CMV-seronegative. The CDR3 loop is CSGGGLFGTF. The CDR3 DNA reads as TGCAGTGGGGGCGGCTTATTTGGTACCTTC.